The 12 T cell receptor beta chains reported below all come from one sample, sequenced in a study of blood T cell repertoires in COVID-19. TCRdb's table, derived via immunoSEQ multiplex PCR, lists solely in-frame clones and lacks some. The sample lists 160,000 or so clones; approximately 80% were seen once. The sequencing input was peripheral blood. The receptors derive from a human donor in a cohort sampled during active COVID-19.

This rearrangement joins TRBV20-1 to TRBJ1-3; D is unresolved. V lost 8 bases to trimming and J lost 3 bases, with 8 bases between them. The CDR3 spans 11 residues. In germline, CDR1 is DFQATT, CDR2 SNEGSKA (reference sequence). The CDR3 loop is CSTDYGNTIYF. In DNA form, the CDR3 reads TGCAGTACCGACTATGGAAACACCATATATTTT.

In the case of this clone: An end of the junction does not agree with germline; a read error may underlie this. This same CDR3 is encoded by further DNA sequences in the sample. The chain combines TRBV24-1 with TRBJ2-3; 10 positions match TRBD1. CDR3 length: 17 residues. Per the germline V gene, CDR1 is KGHDR and CDR2 is SFDVKD. CDR3 bases: TGTGCCACCAGTGATGCGGGGACAGGGGATAGCACAGATACGCAATATTTT. It specifies CATSDAGTGDSTDTQYF.

The V and J genes are TRBV6-5 and TRBJ1-5; the match to TRBD1 covers 9 bases. The length of the CDR3 is 14 residues. The V segment lost 5 bases and the J segment 5 bases; nucleotides outside the gene matches: 4. Looked up from germline, CDR1 is MNHEY and CDR2 is SVGAGI. The CDR3 is CASSPDRGDQPQHF. In nucleotides, the CDR3 is TGTGCCAGCAGTCCGGACAGGGGTGATCAGCCCCAGCATTTT.

The chain joins TRBV6-2 or TRBV6-3 to TRBJ2-5; TRBD2 aligns across 9 bases. Germline CDR1 reads MNHEY; CDR2 reads SVGEGT. Losses at the gene ends were 4 bases for V and 2 bases for J; bases not matched to a gene: 14. The CDR3 sequence is 18 residues long. DNA of the CDR3: TGTGCCAGCAGTTTCCCGCCGCGGGGGGGCGATCCTCAAGAGACCCAGTACTTC. It encodes CASSFPPRGGDPQETQYF.

The chain carries TRBV10-1 and TRBJ2-2; D is possibly TRBD1 (6 bases). The CDR3 length is 14 residues. Germline V gives CDR1 WNHNN, CDR2 SYGVQD (reference sequence). V lost 7 bases and J lost 1, with 10 bases in between. The CDR3 is CASNGGMNTGELFF. The CDR3 DNA reads as TGCGCCAGCAATGGGGGCATGAACACCGGGGAGCTGTTTTTT.

In its sample, this clone was seen once. The chain has TRBV7-8 and TRBJ2-3, with TRBD2 identical over 8 bases. CDR3 length: 16 amino acids. Germline CDR1 SGHVS, CDR2 FQNEAQ. The V segment lost 1 base and the J segment 1 base; nucleotides outside the gene matches: 4. This CDR3 reads CASSLGSGVRTDTQYF. The CDR3 DNA follows: TGTGCCAGCAGCTTAGGTAGCGGGGTTCGCACAGATACGCAGTATTTT. Drawing the rest from reference TRBV7-8 and TRBJ2-3, the complete variable domain is GAGVSQSPRYKVAKRGQDVALRCDPISGHVSLFWYQQALGQGPEFLTYFQNEAQLDKSGLPSDRFFAERPEGSVSTLKIQRTQQEDSAVYLCASSLGSGVRTDTQYFGPGTRLTVL.

Points on this clone: An end of the junction differs from the germline gene, which may be a read error. The rearrangement joins TRBV7-2 to TRBJ1-1; D perhaps matches TRBD1 (5 bases). The germline V gene encodes CDR1 SGHTA and CDR2 FQGNSA. There are 14 residues in the CDR3. The CDR3 here is CASTLDSPHAEAFF. The CDR3 bases are TGTGCCAGCACCTTAGACAGTCCCCACGCTGAAGCTTTCTTT.

The chain has TRBV15 and TRBJ1-4; D is uncertain. There are 14 residues in the CDR3. The V end lost 0 bases, the J end lost 6 bases, and 8 bases lay between the germline ends. Germline CDR1 is LNHNV and CDR2 is YYDKDF (reference sequence). CDR3 sequence (DNA): TGTGCCACCAGCAGAGAGACAATGGATGAAAAACTGTTTTTT. Translation gives CATSRETMDEKLFF.

This clone was recorded once. The chain uses TRBV28 and TRBJ1-5; possibly TRBD1 for D (6 bases). Germline V lookup: CDR1 MDHEN, CDR2 SYDVKM. Trimming took 6 bases from V and 7 from J, leaving 16 bases between them. The CDR3 length is 14 residues. CDR3 loop: CASRPRQEVQPQHF. CDR3 in DNA: TGTGCCAGCAGGCCTAGACAGGAGGTACAGCCCCAGCATTTT.

The V call is TRBV7-3, the J call TRBJ1-2; D gene ambiguous. In germline, CDR1 is SGHTA, CDR2 FQGTGA. The CDR3 runs 15 residues. V lost 5 bases to trimming and J lost 7 bases, with 20 bases between them. CDR3 sequence reads: CASSAYGLREGGYTF. CDR3 DNA: TGTGCCAGCAGCGCATATGGACTCCGGGAGGGTGGCTACACCTTC.

This rearrangement joins TRBV7-2 to TRBJ2-3; 7 bases align to TRBD2. Per the germline V gene, CDR1 is SGHTA and CDR2 is FQGNSA. With 0 bases clipped from V and 4 bases from J, the junction kept 13 bases outside the gene matches. The CDR3 has 18 amino acids. CDR3 sequence reads: CASSLAGGTSGVADTQYF. CDR3 in DNA: TGTGCCAGCAGCTTAGCGGGGGGGACTTCCGGGGTCGCAGATACGCAGTATTTT.

This chain connects TRBV2 to TRBJ2-7; possibly TRBD1 for D (5 bases). Trimming pared 4 bases from V and 6 bases from J, leaving 13 bases between. The CDR3 spans 13 residues. Germline assignment: CDR1 SNHLY and CDR2 FYNNEI. This chain's CDR3 is CASSVKGLVEQYF. In DNA, the CDR3 is TGTGCCAGCAGTGTAAAGGGGTTAGTCGAGCAGTACTTC.